The 28 T cell receptor beta chains below were found in one sample sequenced in a study of glioma-infiltrating T cells after dendritic cell vaccination (dated by TCRdb to between 2015 and 2016). The method behind the library was the immunoSEQ multiplex PCR assay. TCRdb carries this immuneACCESS record with in-frame sequences only. Its versions omit some clonotypes, under half of them owing to an unresolved V gene in the studies checked, with the rest unexplained. The sample profile shows roughly 100,000 clones; roughly 81% of them were found once. The ten largest clones add up to over 9.5% of the sample. Here the sequenced sample was blood, taken before dendritic cell vaccination. Source of these receptors: a human donor with glioblastoma.

This chain links TRBV6-1 with TRBJ1-2; D is unclear. From germline, CDR1 is MNHNS and CDR2 SASEGT. The V gene lost 6 bases and the J gene lost 8 bases, with 10 bases spanning the gap. CDR3 length: 11 residues. This chain's CDR3 is CASSFVRGYTF. Written as DNA, the CDR3 is TGTGCCAGCAGCTTCGTCAGGGGCTACACCTTC.

The gene calls are TRBV5-1 and TRBJ2-3; 7 nucleotides align to TRBD1. CDR3 length equals 14 residues. V lost 5 bases to trimming and J lost 5 bases; unmatched junction nucleotides: 8. From germline, CDR1 is SGHRS and CDR2 YFSETQ. The CDR3 sequence: CASSPRGRGDTQYF. The CDR3, as DNA: TGCGCCAGCAGTCCAAGGGGGCGCGGAGATACGCAGTATTTT.

The CDR3: CASSAQGFSGYTF. As DNA, the CDR3 is TGTGCCAGCAGCGCCCAGGGTTTCAGCGGCTACACCTTC. This chain links TRBV9 with TRBJ1-2; D perhaps matches TRBD1 (5 bases). Germline V gene sequence: CDR1 SGDLS, CDR2 YYNGEE. V lost 3 bases, J lost 8 bases, and 14 bases lay in between. The CDR3 contains 13 residues.

This clone has only a few counts. The V call is TRBV6-6, the J call TRBJ2-3, with TRBD1 identical over 7 bases. Germline trimming cut 7 bases from V and 2 bases from J; bases unmatched to any gene: 12. Germline V lookup: CDR1 MNHNY, CDR2 SVGAGI (reference sequence). CDR3 size: 16 residues. The CDR3 loop reads CASTPQGTESTDTQYF. The CDR3 DNA reads as TGTGCCAGCACCCCCCAGGGGACAGAGTCCACAGATACGCAGTATTTT.

The rearrangement joins TRBV19 to TRBJ1-2; 7 positions match TRBD1. Germline CDR1 and CDR2: LNHDA and SQIVND (reference sequence). The CDR3 totals 15 residues. J gave up 1 base and V 6 bases, and 8 bases lay outside the gene matches. CDR3 DNA sequence: TGTGCCAGTAGACGGGGGACAGCCGATAACTATGGCTACACCTTC. Translated: CASRRGTADNYGYTF.

The V call is TRBV9, the J call TRBJ2-5, with D unresolved. Germline CDR1 reads SGDLS; CDR2 reads YYNGEE. The CDR3 length is 13 residues. Trimming took off 4 bases at V and 2 bases at J, with 9 bases between the two ends. DNA for the CDR3: TGTGCCAGCAGCAGAGACTGGCAAGAGACCCAGTACTTC. Amino acid sequence: CASSRDWQETQYF.

This clone was counted a single time. V is TRBV5-1 and J is TRBJ2-6, with a weak D call TRBD2 (5 bases). CDR1 SGHRS and CDR2 YFSETQ come from the germline V gene. This CDR3 contains 14 residues. V shed 0 bases and J shed 8 bases, with 9 bases lying between them. The CDR3 reads CASSLVGVPNVLTF. The CDR3 nucleotides are TGCGCCAGCAGCTTGGTCGGGGTCCCCAACGTCCTGACTTTC. The variable domain in full, with the rest retrieved from reference TRBV5-1 and TRBJ2-6, is KAGVTQTPRYLIKTRGQQVTLSCSPISGHRSVSWYQQTPGQGLQFLFEYFSETQRNKGNFPGRFSGRQFSNSRSEMNVSTLELGDSALYLCASSLVGVPNVLTFGAGSRLTVL.

The rearrangement joins TRBV4-1 to TRBJ1-1; the D gene is possibly TRBD1 (5 bases). Trimming stripped 1 base from V and 1 base from J, with 10 bases between. CDR3 size: 15 residues. Looked up from germline, CDR1 is MGHRA and CDR2 is YSYEKL. The CDR3 loop reads CASSQVPDRNTEAFF. CDR3 DNA: TGCGCCAGCAGCCAAGTTCCCGACAGGAACACTGAAGCTTTCTTT.

The chain recombines TRBV19 with TRBJ1-2; D is perhaps TRBD1 (6 bases). Trimming stripped 5 bases from V and 8 bases from J, with 21 bases between. The CDR3 length is 15 residues. CDR1 and CDR2 (germline): LNHDA, SQIVND (reference sequence). The CDR3, as DNA: TGTGCCAGTAGTCCTTTCTCTGACAGGTTAATCGGCTACACCTTC. Translated, it gives CASSPFSDRLIGYTF. The full variable domain, completed using reference TRBV19 and TRBJ1-2, is DGGITQSPKYLFRKEGQNVTLSCEQNLNHDAMYWYRQDPGQGLRLIYYSQIVNDFQKGDIAEGYSVSREKKESFPLTVTSAQKNPTAFYLCASSPFSDRLIGYTFGSGTRLTVV.

The chain has TRBV7-8 and TRBJ2-7, with a tentative D call TRBD1 (6 bases). The germline gives CDR1 SGHVS, CDR2 FQNEAQ. The CDR3 sequence is 12 residues long. The V end lost 4 bases, the J end lost 9 bases, and 13 bases lay between the germline ends. In DNA form, the CDR3 reads TGTGCCAGCAGCTCAGGGGCCCTCGGGCAGTACTTC. It specifies CASSSGALGQYF.

The genes are TRBV30 and TRBJ1-2, with 9 bases fitting TRBD1. Per the germline V gene, CDR1 is GTSNPN and CDR2 is SVGIG (reference sequence). Trimming took 2 bases from V and 1 from J; bases not matched to a gene: 11. The length of the CDR3 is 17 residues. CDR3: CAWSTYTGGAGNYGYTF. The CDR3 nucleotides are TGTGCCTGGAGTACCTACACAGGGGGCGCGGGTAACTATGGCTACACCTTC.

The rearrangement joins TRBV4-3 to TRBJ2-7; the D gene is possibly TRBD2 (6 bases). Germline values: CDR1 LGHNA, CDR2 YSLEER. This CDR3 has 15 amino acids. V lost 0 bases and J lost 2, with 11 bases in between. CDR3 region: CASSQDRDFAYEQYF. The CDR3 nucleotides read TGCGCCAGCAGCCAAGACCGGGACTTTGCCTACGAGCAGTACTTC.

This clone has more than one count but fewer than ten. This chain connects TRBV11-3 to TRBJ1-2; 7 bases agree with TRBD1. Germline trimming cut 1 base from V and 6 bases from J; bases unmatched to any gene: 14. The CDR3 covers 17 residues. The germline V gene has CDR1 SGHNT and CDR2 YENEEA. The CDR3 sequence is CASSLVGWQGGADGYTF. CDR3 DNA sequence: TGTGCCAGCAGCTTAGTCGGGTGGCAAGGGGGCGCCGATGGCTACACCTTC.

The chain recombines TRBV19 with TRBJ1-1, with D perhaps TRBD1 (5 bases). This CDR3 region has 17 residues. Trimming cost V 1 base and J 5 bases, with 20 bases left between them. In germline, CDR1 is LNHDA, CDR2 SQIVND (reference sequence). In DNA form, the CDR3 reads TGTGCCAGTAGTATAGTCCCCAGGGAAGGGCTACTGACTGAAGCTTTCTTT. It codes for CASSIVPREGLLTEAFF.

This clone was picked up one time. This chain links TRBV6-5 with TRBJ2-3; D is perhaps TRBD1 (6 bases). The length of the CDR3 is 13 residues. Germline V lookup: CDR1 MNHEY, CDR2 SVGAGI. V gave up 7 bases and J gave up 2 bases, with 10 bases separating them. The CDR3 here is CASKDSYTDTQYF. In DNA form, the CDR3 reads TGTGCCAGCAAGGACAGTTACACAGATACGCAGTATTTT.

This chain links TRBV11-3 with TRBJ2-3; D uncertain. CDR1 SGHNT and CDR2 YENEEA come from the germline V gene. The CDR3 runs to 13 residues. V was cut by 3 bases and J by 4 bases, with 8 bases left in between. This chain's CDR3 is CASSFQEADTQYF. DNA of the CDR3: TGTGCCAGCAGCTTTCAAGAGGCAGATACGCAGTATTTT.

The chain combines TRBV11-3 with TRBJ1-1, with D maybe TRBD1 (6 bases). The V end was cut by 2 bases, the J end by 5 bases, with 12 bases between. This CDR3 has 14 amino acids. Germline V gene sequence: CDR1 SGHNT, CDR2 YENEEA. The CDR3 loop is CASSLHRDGTEAFF. As DNA, the CDR3 is TGTGCCAGCAGCTTACACAGGGACGGGACTGAAGCTTTCTTT.

The chain combines TRBV7-2 with TRBJ2-7, with 8 bases that match TRBD2. V lost 1 base to trimming and J lost 4 bases; unmatched junction nucleotides: 6. The V gene's germline CDR1 is SGHTA and CDR2 FQGNSA. This CDR3 is 15 amino acids long. The CDR3 DNA reads TGTGCCAGCAGCTTAGTTAGCGGGGAGGCGTACGAGCAGTACTTC. Translation gives CASSLVSGEAYEQYF.

This clone was detected only a few times. The V and J genes are TRBV7-2 and TRBJ1-5, with D uncertain. The germline V gene has CDR1 SGHTA and CDR2 FQGNSA. This CDR3 contains 15 residues. Deletions cut 2 bases from V and 0 bases from J, with 8 bases between. The CDR3 coding sequence is TGTGCCAGCAGCTTATTCACGGTTAGCAATCAGCCCCAGCATTTT. Translating it yields CASSLFTVSNQPQHF.

The CDR3 DNA follows: TGTGCCAGTAGAGTACAAGTTAACGAGCCCCAGCATTTT. Translating gives CASRVQVNEPQHF. This chain uses TRBV19 with TRBJ1-5, with D unresolved. V was pared by 6 bases and J by 8 bases, with 14 bases between. The CDR3 totals 13 residues. In germline, CDR1 is LNHDA, CDR2 SQIVND (reference sequence).

The rearrangement links TRBV5-1 to TRBJ2-2; 7 bases are shared with TRBD1. The CDR3 length is 16 residues. In germline, CDR1 is SGHRS, CDR2 YFSETQ. V was clipped by 1 base and J by 4 bases; unmatched bases: 7. The DNA for the CDR3 is TGCGCCAGCAGCTTGACTCAGGGGGTAATCACCGGGGAGCTGTTTTTT. This encodes CASSLTQGVITGELFF. Full variable domain (rest looked up from reference TRBV5-1 and TRBJ2-2): KAGVTQTPRYLIKTRGQQVTLSCSPISGHRSVSWYQQTPGQGLQFLFEYFSETQRNKGNFPGRFSGRQFSNSRSEMNVSTLELGDSALYLCASSLTQGVITGELFFGEGSRLTVL.

J is TRBJ2-1 and V is TRBV10-3; 15 positions match TRBD2. V shed 6 bases, J shed 9 bases, and the junction held 15 bases outside the gene matches. The V gene's germline CDR1 is ENHRY and CDR2 SYGVKD. The CDR3 consists of 18 residues. CDR3 sequence: CAISPGGLAGGYISEQFF. CDR3 bases: TGTGCCATCAGCCCCGGAGGACTAGCGGGGGGGTATATTAGTGAGCAGTTCTTC.

The V gene is TRBV5-6, the J gene TRBJ2-7; D is unclear. In germline, CDR1 is SGHDT, CDR2 YYEEEE. The CDR3 is made up of 15 amino acids. The germline V and J ends were trimmed by 3 bases and 0 bases, with 13 bases remaining between them. The CDR3 loop reads CASSSPRQVSYEQYF. CDR3 sequence (DNA): TGTGCCAGCAGCTCCCCACGGCAGGTCTCCTACGAGCAGTACTTC.

The CDR3 DNA sequence: TGTGCCAGCAGTGGGACAAACCTTGGAAACACCATATATTTT. This gives the protein CASSGTNLGNTIYF. The chain has TRBV6-5 and TRBJ1-3, with D perhaps TRBD1 (6 bases). This CDR3 is 14 amino acids long. V was trimmed by 5 bases and J by 3 bases, leaving 11 bases between them. Germline CDR1 and CDR2: MNHEY and SVGAGI.

The chain employs TRBV5-8 and TRBJ1-2; D is unclear. Germline CDR1 SGHTS, CDR2 YDEGEE. Deletions cut 0 bases from V and 8 bases from J, with 17 bases between. The CDR3 totals 15 residues. The CDR3 DNA reads TGTGCCAGCAGCTTGGGTTCCGTGGAAGGGAGCGGCTACACCTTC. This translates into CASSLGSVEGSGYTF.

This chain uses TRBV30 with TRBJ1-5; possible D gene TRBD1, 6 bases. V lost 2 bases, J lost 6 bases, and 14 bases lay in between. The CDR3 loop spans 14 amino acids. CDR1 GTSNPN and CDR2 SVGIG come from the germline V gene (reference sequence). The CDR3 DNA reads as TGTGCCTGGAGTAAAGGACAGTCTCTTCAGCCCCAGCATTTT. Its translation is CAWSKGQSLQPQHF.

This chain connects TRBV5-1 to TRBJ2-5; 9 nucleotides match TRBD2. The ends lost 0 bases at V and 5 bases at J; junction bases unmatched: 5. This CDR3 is 15 amino acids long. In germline, CDR1 is SGHRS, CDR2 YFSETQ. CDR3 sequence (DNA): TGCGCCAGCAGCTTGGCCCTAGCGGGGTTGGAGACCCAGTACTTC. Its protein is CASSLALAGLETQYF.

This chain joins TRBV27 and TRBJ2-1; 8 positions match TRBD1. Germline V gene sequence: CDR1 MNHEY, CDR2 SMNVEV (reference sequence). V was pared by 6 bases and J by 9 bases, with 7 bases of the junction left unmatched. The CDR3 is 13 residues long. CDR3 nucleotides: TGTGCCAGCAGCCCTCCAGGGGGCACTGAGCAGTTCTTC. Its protein product is CASSPPGGTEQFF.